The sequence of this TCR beta chain was determined in a study of blood T cell repertoires in COVID-19. Study summary: The samples span acute and convalescent COVID-19 from the United States, Italy and Spain. The cDNA or gDNA used as material had been derived from T cells, B-cell-depleted T cells, or PBMCs.

In the study's own analysis: For nucleated cells, counts were estimated from reference gene primer amplification. Assay: immunoSEQ multiplex PCR; the TCRdb copy retains only in-frame clones and omits some. That table is the source of V, J and clone size, and D and trimming were worked out from the DNA. The sample consists of about 88,000 clones, about 85% of them appearing once. This CDR3 has 15 amino acids. V was clipped by 1 base and J by 4 bases, with 14 bases between them. CDR1 is SGHKS, CDR2 YYEKEE, per germline (reference sequence). The rearrangement uses TRBV5-5 and TRBJ2-5, with D possibly TRBD2 on 5 matching bases. The sequencing sample was made of peripheral blood. The receptor was isolated from a male donor with acute or convalescent COVID-19. The CDR3 nucleotides are TGTGCCAGCAGCTTGAATCCTAGCAAGGGAGAGACCCAGTACTTC. Translation gives CASSLNPSKGETQYF.